This T cell receptor beta chain was identified during a study of shared clonotypes between healthy human individuals. General study results and limits: Limitation of the genetic and exposure-history diversity represented came from the few donors.

With V trimmed by 3 bases and J by 3 bases, 14 bases remained unmatched. The CDR3 is 18 amino acids. Those who donated were healthy HIV-negative adults, with no recent acute infections or vaccinations reported. The authors' processing: ImmunoSEQ only sent back junction sequences with no quality scores, so filtering was done differently. Here immunoSEQ multiplex PCR was the method, and the copy in TCRdb shows in-frame clones only, minus some. The V and J calls and clone size were taken over from that table, and D and trimming were inferred from the DNA. The sample shows hundreds of thousands of clones, 79% of them seen only once. Points on this clone: Its target is not known.

The sequenced sample consisted of PBMCs. The chain uses TRBV23-1 and TRBJ1-2; 9 nucleotides agree with TRBD1. TRBV23-1 is given ORF status, its function remaining uncertain. The origin of this receptor is a woman between 40 and 50 years old in good health. Some clones in this sample may be carry-over from other donors' samples. The CDR3 sequence is CASSQLIREQGADYGYTF. The CDR3 region has the DNA TGCGCCAGCAGTCAGTTAATTCGGGAACAGGGGGCCGACTATGGCTACACCTTC.